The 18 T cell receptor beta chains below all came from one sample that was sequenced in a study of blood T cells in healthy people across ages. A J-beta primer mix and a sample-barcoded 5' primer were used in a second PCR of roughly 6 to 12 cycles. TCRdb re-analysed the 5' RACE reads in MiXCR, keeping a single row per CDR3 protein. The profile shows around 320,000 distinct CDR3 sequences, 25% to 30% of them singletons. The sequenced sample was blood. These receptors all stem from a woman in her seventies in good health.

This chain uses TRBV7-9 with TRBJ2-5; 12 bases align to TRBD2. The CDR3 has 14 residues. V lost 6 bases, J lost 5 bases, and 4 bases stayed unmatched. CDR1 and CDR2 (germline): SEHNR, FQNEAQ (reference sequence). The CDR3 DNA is TGTGCCAGCAGGAAGACTAGCGGGAGTGAGACCCAGTACTTC. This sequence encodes CASRKTSGSETQYF.

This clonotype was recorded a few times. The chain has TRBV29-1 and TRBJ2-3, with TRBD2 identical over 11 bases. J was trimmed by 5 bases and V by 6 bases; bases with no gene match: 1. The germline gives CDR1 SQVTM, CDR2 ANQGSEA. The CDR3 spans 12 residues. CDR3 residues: CSVGLAVDTQYF. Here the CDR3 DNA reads TGCAGCGTGGGACTAGCGGTAGATACGCAGTATTTT.

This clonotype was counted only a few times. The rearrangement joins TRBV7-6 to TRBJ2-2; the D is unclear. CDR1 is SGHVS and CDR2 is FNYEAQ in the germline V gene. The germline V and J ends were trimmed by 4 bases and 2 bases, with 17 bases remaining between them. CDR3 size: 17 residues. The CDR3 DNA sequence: TGTGCCAGCAGCTCCGTGGATCAGAGACACAACACCGGGGAGCTGTTTTTT. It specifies CASSSVDQRHNTGELFF.

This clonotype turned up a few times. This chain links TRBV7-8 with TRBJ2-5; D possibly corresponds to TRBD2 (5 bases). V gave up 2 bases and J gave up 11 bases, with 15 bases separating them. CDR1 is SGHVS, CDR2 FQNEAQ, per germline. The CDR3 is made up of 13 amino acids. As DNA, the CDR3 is TGTGCCAGCAGCTTAAAATCCTCGAGGGAGCAGTACTTC. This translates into CASSLKSSREQYF.

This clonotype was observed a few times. CDR3 loop: CASSPNRGSYNEQFF. For the CDR3, the DNA is TGTGCCAGCTCACCGAACAGGGGATCCTACAATGAGCAGTTCTTC. The chain recombines TRBV18 with TRBJ2-1, with 7 bases identical to TRBD1. The CDR3 covers 15 residues. Germline V gene sequence: CDR1 KGHSH, CDR2 LQKENI. V lost 3 bases to trimming and J lost 1 base; unmatched junction nucleotides: 3.

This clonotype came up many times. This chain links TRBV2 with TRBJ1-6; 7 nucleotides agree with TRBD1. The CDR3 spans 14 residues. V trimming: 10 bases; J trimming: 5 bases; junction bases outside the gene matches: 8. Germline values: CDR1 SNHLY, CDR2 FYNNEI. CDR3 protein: CATQGQINNSPLHF. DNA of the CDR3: TGTGCCACCCAGGGACAGATAAATAATTCACCCCTCCACTTT.

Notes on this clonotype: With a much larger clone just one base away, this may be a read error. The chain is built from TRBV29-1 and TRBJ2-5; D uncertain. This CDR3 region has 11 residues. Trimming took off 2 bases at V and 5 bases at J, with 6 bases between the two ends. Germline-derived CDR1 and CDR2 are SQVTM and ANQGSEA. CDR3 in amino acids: CSVERRETQYF. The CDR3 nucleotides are TGCAGCGTTGAACGGCGGGAGACCCAGTACTTC.

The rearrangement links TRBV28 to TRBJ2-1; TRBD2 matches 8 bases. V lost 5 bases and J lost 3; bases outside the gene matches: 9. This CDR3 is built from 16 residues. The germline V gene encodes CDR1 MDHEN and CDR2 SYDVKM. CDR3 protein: CASSRGPSGRYNEQFF. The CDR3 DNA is TGTGCCAGCAGTCGGGGCCCTAGCGGGCGCTACAATGAGCAGTTCTTC. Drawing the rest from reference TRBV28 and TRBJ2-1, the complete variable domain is DVKVTQSSRYLVKRTGEKVFLECVQDMDHENMFWYRQDPGLGLRLIYFSYDVKMKEKGDIPEGYSVSREKKERFSLILESASTNQTSMYLCASSRGPSGRYNEQFFGPGTRLTVL.

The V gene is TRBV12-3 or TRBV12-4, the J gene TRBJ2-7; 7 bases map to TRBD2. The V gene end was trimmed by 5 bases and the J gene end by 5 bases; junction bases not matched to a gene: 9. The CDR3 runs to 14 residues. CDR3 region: CASSPGLDTHEQYF. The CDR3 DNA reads TGTGCCAGCAGTCCCGGACTAGATACCCACGAGCAGTACTTC.

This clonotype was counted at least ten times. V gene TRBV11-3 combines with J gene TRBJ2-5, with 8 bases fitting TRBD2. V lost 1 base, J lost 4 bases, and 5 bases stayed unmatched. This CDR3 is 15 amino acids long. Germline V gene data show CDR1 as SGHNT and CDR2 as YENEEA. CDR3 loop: CASSLGGLDGETQYF. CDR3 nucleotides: TGTGCCAGCAGCTTAGGGGGACTAGACGGAGAGACCCAGTACTTC.

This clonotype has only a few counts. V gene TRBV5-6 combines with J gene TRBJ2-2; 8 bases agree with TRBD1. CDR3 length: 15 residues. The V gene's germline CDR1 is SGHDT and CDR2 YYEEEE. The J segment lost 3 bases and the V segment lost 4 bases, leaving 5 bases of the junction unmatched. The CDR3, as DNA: TGTGCCAGCAGCCGGGACAGGACCTACACCGGGGAGCTGTTTTTT. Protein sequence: CASSRDRTYTGELFF.

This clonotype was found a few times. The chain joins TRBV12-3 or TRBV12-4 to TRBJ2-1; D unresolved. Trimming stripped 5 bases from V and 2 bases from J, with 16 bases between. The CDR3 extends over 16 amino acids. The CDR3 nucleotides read TGTGCCAGCAGTGCGGATGTCCGACAAACCTACAATGAGCAGTTCTTC. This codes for CASSADVRQTYNEQFF.

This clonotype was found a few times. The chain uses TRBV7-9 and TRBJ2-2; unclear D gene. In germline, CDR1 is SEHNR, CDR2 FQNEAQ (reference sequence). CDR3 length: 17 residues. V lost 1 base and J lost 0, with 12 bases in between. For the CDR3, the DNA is TGTGCCAGCAGCTTAGAGTATCAAGGACCGAACACCGGGGAGCTGTTTTTT. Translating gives CASSLEYQGPNTGELFF.

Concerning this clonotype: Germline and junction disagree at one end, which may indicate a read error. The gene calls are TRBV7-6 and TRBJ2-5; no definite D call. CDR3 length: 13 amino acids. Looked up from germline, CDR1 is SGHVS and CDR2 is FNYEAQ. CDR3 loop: CANSPGPMETQYF. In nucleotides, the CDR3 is TGTGCCAACAGCCCTGGGCCAATGGAGACCCAGTACTTC.

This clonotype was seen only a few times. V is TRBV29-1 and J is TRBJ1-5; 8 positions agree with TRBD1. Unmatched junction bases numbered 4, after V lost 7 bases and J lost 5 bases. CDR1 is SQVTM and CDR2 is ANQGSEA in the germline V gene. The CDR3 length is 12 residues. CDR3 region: CSAGTGDQPQHF. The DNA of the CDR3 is TGCAGCGCAGGGACAGGAGATCAGCCCCAGCATTTT.

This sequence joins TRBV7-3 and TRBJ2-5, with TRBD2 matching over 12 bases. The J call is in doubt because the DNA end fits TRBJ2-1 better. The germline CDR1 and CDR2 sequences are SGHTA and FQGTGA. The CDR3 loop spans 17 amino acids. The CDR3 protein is CASNPQASGRGSNEQFF. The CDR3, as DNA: TGTGCCAGCAACCCCCAAGCTAGCGGGAGGGGGAGTAATGAGCAGTTCTTC.

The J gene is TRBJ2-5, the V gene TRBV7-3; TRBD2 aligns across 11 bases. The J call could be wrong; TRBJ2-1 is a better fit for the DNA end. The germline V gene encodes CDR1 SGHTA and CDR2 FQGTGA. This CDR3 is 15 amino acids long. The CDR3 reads CASSFLAGGPYEQFF. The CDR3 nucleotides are TGTGCCAGCAGCTTTTTAGCGGGAGGGCCCTATGAGCAGTTCTTC.

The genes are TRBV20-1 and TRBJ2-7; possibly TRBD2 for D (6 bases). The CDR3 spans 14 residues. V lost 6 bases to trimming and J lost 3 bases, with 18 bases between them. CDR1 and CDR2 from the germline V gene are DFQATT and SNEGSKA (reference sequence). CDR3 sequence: CSATGTSHGYEQYF. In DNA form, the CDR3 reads TGCAGTGCCACCGGCACTAGCCACGGCTACGAGCAGTACTTC.